These 4 T cell receptor beta chains originate from one sample sequenced in a study of graft-versus-host responses after intestinal transplantation. TCRdb keeps only in-frame clones here, not all; method: immunoSEQ multiplex PCR. The repertoire holds over 100,000 clones, 85% to 95% seen once, with 1.2% in the top ten. What these receptors recognize is not known. The material was unstimulated CD8+ T cells sorted from spleen or lymph node cells, obtained before transplant. These receptor sequences come from a human donor who was the organ donor for an intestinal transplant.

The chain is built from TRBV13 and TRBJ2-7; 12 nucleotides align to TRBD1. The germline V gene encodes CDR1 PRHDT and CDR2 FYEKMQ (reference sequence). The V gene end was trimmed by 4 bases and the J gene end by 4 bases; junction bases not matched to a gene: 8. The CDR3 covers 16 residues. The CDR3 loop reads CASSSAPGQGAYEQYF. CDR3 bases: TGTGCCAGCAGCTCAGCTCCGGGACAGGGGGCTTACGAGCAGTACTTC.

The chain couples TRBV5-5 to TRBJ1-2; D unresolved. This CDR3 comprises 11 residues. CDR1 SGHKS and CDR2 YYEKEE come from the germline V gene (reference sequence). The V and J ends lost 0 bases and 7 bases respectively, with 4 bases between them. CDR3 loop: CASSLASGYTF. CDR3 coding DNA: TGTGCCAGCAGCTTGGCCAGTGGCTACACCTTC.

The rearrangement uses TRBV7-2 and TRBJ2-7, with 8 bases fitting TRBD2. CDR1 and CDR2 from the germline V gene are SGHTA and FQGNSA. Trimming at V came to 4 bases and at J to 6 bases, leaving 11 bases not matched to a gene. The CDR3 has 15 amino acids. The CDR3 bases are TGTGCCAGCAGCTGGGAAAGAGCGGGAGTTCGCGAGCAGTACTTC. It is translated as CASSWERAGVREQYF.

J is TRBJ2-7 and V is TRBV14; TRBD1 agrees at 10 bases. Germline V CDR1 and CDR2: SGHDN, FVKESK. This CDR3 is 17 amino acids long. V lost 5 bases and J lost 2; bases outside the gene matches: 12. The CDR3 DNA is TGTGCCAGCAGCTCCTCCGGGACAGGGGTAAGCACCTACGAGCAGTACTTC. Protein sequence: CASSSSGTGVSTYEQYF. Drawing the rest from reference TRBV14 and TRBJ2-7, the complete variable domain is EAGVTQFPSHSVIEKGQTVTLRCDPISGHDNLYWYRRVMGKEIKFLLHFVKESKQDESGMPNNRFLAERTGGTYSTLKVQPAELEDSGVYFCASSSSGTGVSTYEQYFGPGTRLTVT.